This T cell receptor (beta chain) was sequenced during a study of human T cells and chemical hapten exposure. On the study more broadly: Subjects had 2% DPC placed on roughly 2 cm by roughly 2 cm of upper inner arm skin for sensitization. Study-wide points: After DPC sensitization, TCRs above 1 in 1000 frequency showed no change. While controls formed fewer of them, expanded TCRs formed significantly more large CDR3 similarity clusters.

Time point defined: patch test 2, 6 weeks after DPC sensitization. The treatment is: therapeutic diphenylcyclopropenone sensitization with weekly scalp DPC. Donation of samples came from alopecia patients who were 18 to 70 years old and suitable for DPC. Germline loops: CDR1 KGHDR, CDR2 SFDVKD. The CDR3 extends over 12 amino acids. Trimming cost V 4 bases and J 6 bases, with 8 bases left between them. This clonotype was counted ten times or more. The antigen remains undetermined. TCRdb redid the calling of the RACE reads with MiXCR, one entry per CDR3 protein. Among about 84,000 distinct CDR3 sequences listed, roughly 10% were seen once.

Sequences were derived from whole blood, sampled in connection with sensitization to the hapten diphenylcyclopropenone (DPC). The TCR originated in a woman between 45 and 60 years old with alopecia areata. Some clones in this sample may be carry-over from other donors' samples. The chain carries TRBV24-1 and TRBJ1-2; D is unclear. CDR3 region: CATSENGDGYTF. The CDR3 nucleotides read TGTGCCACCAGTGAGAACGGTGATGGCTACACCTTC.